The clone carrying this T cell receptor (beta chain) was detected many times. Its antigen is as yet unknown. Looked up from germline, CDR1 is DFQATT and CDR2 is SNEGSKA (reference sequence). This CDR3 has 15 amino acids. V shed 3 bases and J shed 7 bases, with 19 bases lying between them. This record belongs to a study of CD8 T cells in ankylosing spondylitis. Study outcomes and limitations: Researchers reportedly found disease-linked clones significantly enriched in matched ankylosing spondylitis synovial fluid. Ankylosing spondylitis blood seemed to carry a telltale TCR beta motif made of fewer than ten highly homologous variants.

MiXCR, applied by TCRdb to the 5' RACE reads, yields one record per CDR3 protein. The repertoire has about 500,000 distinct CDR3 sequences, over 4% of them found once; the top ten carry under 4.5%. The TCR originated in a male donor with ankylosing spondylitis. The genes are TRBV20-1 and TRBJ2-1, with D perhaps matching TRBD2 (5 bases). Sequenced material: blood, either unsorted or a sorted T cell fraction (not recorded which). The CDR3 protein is CSASLGLRNGNEQFF. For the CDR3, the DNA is TGCAGTGCTAGTCTTGGACTCAGAAACGGAAATGAGCAGTTCTTC.